This T cell receptor (beta chain) is from a study of blood T cell repertoires in COVID-19 (dated by TCRdb to the early 2020s). Background on the whole study: Collaborator samples came from the United States, Italy and Spain and covered acute and convalescent phases of COVID-19. The prospective study material was composed of cDNA or gDNA derived from T cells, B-cell-depleted T cells, or PBMCs. Subjects who had been exposed to COVID-19, were actively infected with it, or had recovered from it provided the deeply sampled blood TCRbeta repertoires that made up the dataset. The repertoires were made available in a free public database intended to serve as a resource for research on the immune response to SARS-CoV-2. Samples were obtained from the ongoing ImmuneRACE study (first 160 participants) and from some 1,200 subjects provided by 6 global collaborators. A de-identified subject ID, COVID-19 status, age in years and sex were almost always included in the sample metadata. Where HLA class I and class II types were available, the types were taken from metadata supplied by the sample provider, not from assay-based typing.

Overall study results and their limits: How much clinical and demographic metadata was included differed by source and by participant, and the metadata was provided uncurated.

CDR1 and CDR2 are drawn from the germline V gene (reference sequence): SEHNR, FQNEAQ. The CDR3 runs 14 amino acids, cysteine and phenylalanine included. Solely the CDR3 DNA is kept, with 42 bases framed from the first base. The immunoSEQ Assay, a bias-controlled multiplex PCR, was used to amplify TCRbeta CDR3 regions from genomic DNA. As for the original processing: Nucleated cell counts per sample were estimated from amplification of reference gene primers within the assay. Sequence reads were collapsed and filtered to measure the absolute abundance of every unique TCRbeta CDR3 rearrangement. For each sample, productive Simpson clonality was calculated as the square root of Simpson's diversity index over productive rearrangements. The table comes from immuneACCESS by way of TCRdb, which keeps in-frame sequences with V and J called. Part of the clones is missing from these tables; in studies checked, under half for an unresolved V gene and the rest for unknown reasons. Clonal size and the V and J genes are those of that table, whereas D and trimming came from the DNA. Within this sample are a few hundred thousand clones, with just under 90% of them counted one time only. The ten largest clones represent roughly 11% of the sample.

A word on this clone: What antigen it recognizes has not been identified. The junction departs from the called germline gene at one end, perhaps through a read error.

One collaborating source in Seattle enrolled patients while the patients were actively infected and followed the patients over time throughout the course of disease. Whole blood was collected in K2EDTA tubes by collaborating institutions according to the institutions' own protocols. For TCRbeta analysis, collaborator samples were shipped as frozen whole blood, as isolated PBMCs, or as DNA extracted from either sample type. The chain links TRBV7-9 with TRBJ1-2; the D gene is unclear. This clonotype originated in a woman in her thirties with COVID-19, enrolled during active disease. Specimen: peripheral blood. The sequence in DNA is TGTGCCAGCAGCCCATCTAATTACAGCCCCAGTCGATCCTTC. This encodes CASSPSNYSPSRSF.